Below, one T cell receptor beta chain is given with its context. Antigen unknown. The use of a sample-barcoded 5' primer and a J-beta primer mix characterized a second PCR of about 7 to 12 cycles. TCRdb redid the calling of the 5' RACE reads with MiXCR, one entry per CDR3 protein. Counted here are roughly 730,000 distinct CDR3 sequences, approximately 53% occurring once; the ten biggest clones make up roughly 24%. Peripheral blood from each donor was collected in a volume of approximately 10 milliliters. A minimum of 6 micrograms of total RNA was extracted per sample. These data come from a study of blood T cells in healthy people across ages. Regarding the study as a whole: A roughly linear age-dependent decrease characterized TCR beta diversity per million T cells.

The source is a man in his forties in good health. The material sequenced was blood.

Written as DNA, the CDR3 is TGTGCCAGCACCCTAGACGGATGGACAGGGATAAACTATGGCTACACCTTC. Its protein product is CASTLDGWTGINYGYTF. This rearrangement joins TRBV6-2 or TRBV6-3 to TRBJ1-2, with 8 bases matching TRBD1. Germline V lookup: CDR1 MNHEY, CDR2 SVGEGT. Trimming took 7 bases from V and 2 from J; bases not matched to a gene: 15. The CDR3 runs 17 residues.